Sequencing of this T cell receptor (beta chain) was carried out in a study of CXCR3-negative and CXCR3-positive naive CD8 T cells. This clonotype is called medium-sized based on its frequency. Its antigen is not known. The study's findings and limits: Comparison of naive cells showed more hydrophobic TRB CDR3s in CXCR3-positive than in CXCR3-negative naive cells. TRB CDR3 properties were used to infer TCR strength, and surface CD5 was comparable between naive subsets. Relative to memory CD8+ cells, whose diversity was much lower, both naive subsets had comparably high diversity.

The authors prepared UMI-labeled TRB cDNA libraries by 5' RACE. TCRdb re-analyzed the 5' RACE reads; it lists each CDR3 protein once, without DNA. This sample contains 4,000 to 6,000 distinct CDR3 sequences. This CDR3 comprises 16 residues. Germline-derived CDR1 and CDR2 are SGHRS and YFSETQ. This sequence originates from a human donor in good health. Some clones in this sample may be carry-over from other donors' samples. The specimen sequenced was naive CXCR3+ CD8+ T cells from blood. The subset is: CD45RO-CCR7+CD27+CD95- naive CD8+ T cells expressing CXCR3 (TNR3+). This rearrangement joins TRBV5-1 to TRBJ2-5. The CDR3 protein is CASSSFFRRREETQYF.